The clone carrying this TCR beta chain has ten or more counts. These data are taken from a study of HIV-infected patients and healthy controls. No cell fractionation was done, so the repertoire covers all unsorted peripheral blood T cells. Reverse transcription used about 510 ng RNA and constant-region primers for alpha and beta. Alpha and beta chain libraries were made separately by chain-specific third strand synthesis with multiplexing indices. Ligation attached cDNA to a 5' RACE adapter that carried a random hexamer and SP2 site. TCRdb processed the 5' RACE reads anew with MiXCR; each CDR3 protein has one entry. The sample shows tens of thousands of distinct CDR3 sequences, 8.5% of them seen only once. Germline CDR1 and CDR2: MNHEY and SVGEGT. V shed 7 bases, J shed 7 bases, and the junction held 6 bases outside the gene matches. The CDR3 runs 14 residues.

The sample was blood. The receptor comes from an adult in good health. The J gene is TRBJ1-6, the V gene TRBV6-2 or TRBV6-3; 8 positions agree with TRBD1. The CDR3 nucleotides are TGTGCCAGCAATACCGGGACAGGCAATTCACCCCTCCACTTT. This codes for CASNTGTGNSPLHF.